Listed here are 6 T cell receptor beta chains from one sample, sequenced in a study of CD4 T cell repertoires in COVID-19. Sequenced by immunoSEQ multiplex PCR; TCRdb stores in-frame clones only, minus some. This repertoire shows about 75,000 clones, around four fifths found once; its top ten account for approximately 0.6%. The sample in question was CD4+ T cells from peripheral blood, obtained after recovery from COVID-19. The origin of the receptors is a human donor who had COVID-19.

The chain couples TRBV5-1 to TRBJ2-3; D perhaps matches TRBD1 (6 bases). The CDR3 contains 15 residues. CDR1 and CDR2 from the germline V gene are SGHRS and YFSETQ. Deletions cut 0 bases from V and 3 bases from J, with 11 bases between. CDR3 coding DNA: TGCGCCAGCAGCTTGGAAAGGACAGAAACAGATACGCAGTATTTT. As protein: CASSLERTETDTQYF.

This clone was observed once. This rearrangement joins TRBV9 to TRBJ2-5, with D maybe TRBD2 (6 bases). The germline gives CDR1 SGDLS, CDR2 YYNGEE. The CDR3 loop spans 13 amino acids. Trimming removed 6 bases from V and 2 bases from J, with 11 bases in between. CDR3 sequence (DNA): TGTGCCAGCAACATCGGGGGTCAAGAGACCCAGTACTTC. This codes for CASNIGGQETQYF.

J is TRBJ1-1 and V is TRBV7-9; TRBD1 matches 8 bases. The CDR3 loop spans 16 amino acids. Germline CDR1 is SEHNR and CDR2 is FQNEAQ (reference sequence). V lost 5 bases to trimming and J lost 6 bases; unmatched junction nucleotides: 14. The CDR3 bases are TGTGCCAGCAGCGCTACCTCAGGGGGCGGAAAATCTGAAGCTTTCTTT. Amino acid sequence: CASSATSGGGKSEAFF.

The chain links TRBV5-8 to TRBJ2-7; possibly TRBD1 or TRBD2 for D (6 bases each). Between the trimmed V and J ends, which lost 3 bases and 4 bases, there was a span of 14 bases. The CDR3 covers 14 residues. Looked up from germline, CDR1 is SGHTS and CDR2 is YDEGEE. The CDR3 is CASSSWGAPYEQYF. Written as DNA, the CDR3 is TGTGCCAGCAGCTCCTGGGGGGCCCCTTACGAGCAGTACTTC.

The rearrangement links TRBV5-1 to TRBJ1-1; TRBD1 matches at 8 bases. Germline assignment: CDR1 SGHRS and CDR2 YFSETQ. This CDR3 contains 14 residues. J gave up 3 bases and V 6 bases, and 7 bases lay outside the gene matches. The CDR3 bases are TGCGCCAGCATACCGTCGGACAGGGACACTGAAGCTTTCTTT. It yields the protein CASIPSDRDTEAFF.

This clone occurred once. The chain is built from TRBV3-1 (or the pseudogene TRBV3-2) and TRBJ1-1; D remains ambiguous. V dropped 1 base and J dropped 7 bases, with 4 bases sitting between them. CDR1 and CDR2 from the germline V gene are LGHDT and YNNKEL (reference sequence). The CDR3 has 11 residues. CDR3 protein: CASSQGVEAFF. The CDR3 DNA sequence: TGTGCCAGCAGCCAAGGGGTTGAAGCTTTCTTT.